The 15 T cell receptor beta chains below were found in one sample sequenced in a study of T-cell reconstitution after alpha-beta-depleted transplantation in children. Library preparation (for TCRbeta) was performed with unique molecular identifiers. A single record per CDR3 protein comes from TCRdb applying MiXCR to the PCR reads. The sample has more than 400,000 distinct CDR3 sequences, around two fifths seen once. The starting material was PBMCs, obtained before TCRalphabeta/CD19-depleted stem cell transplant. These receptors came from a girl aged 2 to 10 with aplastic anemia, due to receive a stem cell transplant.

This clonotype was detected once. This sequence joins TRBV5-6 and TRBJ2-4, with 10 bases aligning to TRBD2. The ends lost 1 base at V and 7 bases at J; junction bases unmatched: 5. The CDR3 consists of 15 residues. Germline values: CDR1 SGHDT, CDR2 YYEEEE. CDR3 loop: CASSLRAGGLNIQYF. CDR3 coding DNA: TGTGCCAGCAGCTTGCGAGCGGGGGGGCTGAACATTCAGTACTTC.

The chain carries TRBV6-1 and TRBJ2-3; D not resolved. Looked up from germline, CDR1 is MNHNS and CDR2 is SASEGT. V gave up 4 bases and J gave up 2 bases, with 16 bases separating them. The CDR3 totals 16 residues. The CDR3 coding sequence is TGTGCCAGCAGTGGACCTGGACCTCCTATCACAGATACGCAGTATTTT. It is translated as CASSGPGPPITDTQYF.

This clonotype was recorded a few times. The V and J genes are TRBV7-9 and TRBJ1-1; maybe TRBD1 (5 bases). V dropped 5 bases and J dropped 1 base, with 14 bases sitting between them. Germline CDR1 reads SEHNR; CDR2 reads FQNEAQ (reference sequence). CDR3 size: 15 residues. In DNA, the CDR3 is TGTGCCAGCAGCCCATATGACAGAAGGAACACTGAAGCTTTCTTT. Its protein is CASSPYDRRNTEAFF.

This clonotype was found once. Written as DNA, the CDR3 is TGTGCCAGCAGCTTACCAGCGGGGGTCTCCTACGAGCAGTACTTC. Its translation: CASSLPAGVSYEQYF. The genes are TRBV7-9 and TRBJ2-7; 8 positions agree with TRBD2. V trimming: 2 bases; J trimming: 0 bases; junction bases outside the gene matches: 3. Looked up from germline, CDR1 is SEHNR and CDR2 is FQNEAQ (reference sequence). CDR3 length: 15 amino acids. Together with reference TRBV7-9 and TRBJ2-7, the CDR3 gives the full variable domain: DTGVSQNPRHKITKRGQNVTFRCDPISEHNRLYWYRQTLGQGPEFLTYFQNEAQLEKSRLLSDRFSAERPKGSFSTLEIQRTEQGDSAMYLCASSLPAGVSYEQYFGPGTRLTVT.

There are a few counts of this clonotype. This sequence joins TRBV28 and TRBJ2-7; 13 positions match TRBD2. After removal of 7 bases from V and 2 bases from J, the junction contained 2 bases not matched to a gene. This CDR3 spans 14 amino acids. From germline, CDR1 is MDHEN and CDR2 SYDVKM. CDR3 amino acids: CASTTSGRAYEQYF. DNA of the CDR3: TGTGCCAGCACTACTAGCGGGAGGGCCTACGAGCAGTACTTC.

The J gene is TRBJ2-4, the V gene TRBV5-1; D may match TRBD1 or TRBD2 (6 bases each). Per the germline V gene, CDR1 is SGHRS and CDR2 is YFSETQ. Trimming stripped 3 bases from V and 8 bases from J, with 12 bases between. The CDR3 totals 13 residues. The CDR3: CASSSEGVDIQYF. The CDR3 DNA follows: TGCGCCAGCAGCTCGGAGGGGGTGGACATTCAGTACTTC.

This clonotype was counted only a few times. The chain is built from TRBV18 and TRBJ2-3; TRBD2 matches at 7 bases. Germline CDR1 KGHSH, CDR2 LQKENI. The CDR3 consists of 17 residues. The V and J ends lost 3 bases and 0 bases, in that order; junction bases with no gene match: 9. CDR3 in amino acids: CASSPRTSAASTDTQYF. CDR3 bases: TGTGCCAGCTCACCCCGAACTAGCGCCGCTAGCACAGATACGCAGTATTTT.

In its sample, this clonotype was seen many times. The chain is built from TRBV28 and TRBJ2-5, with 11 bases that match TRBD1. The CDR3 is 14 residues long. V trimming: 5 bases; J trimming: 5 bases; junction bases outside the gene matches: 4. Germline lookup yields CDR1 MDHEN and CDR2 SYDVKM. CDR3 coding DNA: TGTGCCAGCAGTGGACAGGGGGCGCGTGAGACCCAGTACTTC. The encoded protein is CASSGQGARETQYF.

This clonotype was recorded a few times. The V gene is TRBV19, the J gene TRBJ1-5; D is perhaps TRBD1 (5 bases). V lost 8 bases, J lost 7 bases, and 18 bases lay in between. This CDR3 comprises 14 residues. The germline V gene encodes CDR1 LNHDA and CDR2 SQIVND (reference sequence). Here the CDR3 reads CASAKAGVGQPQHF. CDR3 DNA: TGTGCCAGTGCTAAGGCGGGGGTAGGACAGCCCCAGCATTTT. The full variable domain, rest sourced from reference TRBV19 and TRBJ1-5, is DGGITQSPKYLFRKEGQNVTLSCEQNLNHDAMYWYRQDPGQGLRLIYYSQIVNDFQKGDIAEGYSVSREKKESFPLTVTSAQKNPTAFYLCASAKAGVGQPQHFGDGTRLSIL.

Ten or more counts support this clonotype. CDR3 coding DNA: TGTGCCAGCAGTGAACAGGGCAGCTCCTACGAGCAGTACTTC. Amino acids: CASSEQGSSYEQYF. The chain recombines TRBV2 with TRBJ2-7; TRBD1 is a possible D gene (5 bases). Germline V gene sequence: CDR1 SNHLY, CDR2 FYNNEI. This CDR3 has 14 residues. V was clipped by 2 bases and J by 0 bases, with 8 bases between them.

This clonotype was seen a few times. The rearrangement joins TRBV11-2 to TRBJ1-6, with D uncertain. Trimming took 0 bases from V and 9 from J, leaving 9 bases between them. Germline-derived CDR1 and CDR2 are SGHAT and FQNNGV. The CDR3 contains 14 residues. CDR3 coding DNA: TGTGCCAGCAGCTTAGACGGGAGAAGTTCACCCCTCCACTTT. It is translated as CASSLDGRSSPLHF. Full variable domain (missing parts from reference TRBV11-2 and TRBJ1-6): EAGVAQSPRYKIIEKRQSVAFWCNPISGHATLYWYQQILGQGPKLLIQFQNNGVVDDSQLPKDRFSAERLKGVDSTLKIQPAKLEDSAVYLCASSLDGRSSPLHFGNGTRLTVT.

CDR3 DNA: TGCAGCGTCCGGGCCTCCTACGAGCAGTACTTC. Its translation is CSVRASYEQYF. The chain links TRBV29-1 to TRBJ2-7; D not resolved. The CDR3 runs to 11 residues. CDR1 and CDR2 from the germline V gene are SQVTM and ANQGSEA. V lost 6 bases, J lost 0 bases, and 6 bases lay in between.

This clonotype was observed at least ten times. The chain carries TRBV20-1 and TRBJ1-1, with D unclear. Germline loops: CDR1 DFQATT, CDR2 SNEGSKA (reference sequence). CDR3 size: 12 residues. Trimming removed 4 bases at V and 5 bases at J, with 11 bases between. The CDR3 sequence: CSATDVSTEAFF. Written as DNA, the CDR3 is TGCAGTGCTACGGATGTGTCTACTGAAGCTTTCTTT.

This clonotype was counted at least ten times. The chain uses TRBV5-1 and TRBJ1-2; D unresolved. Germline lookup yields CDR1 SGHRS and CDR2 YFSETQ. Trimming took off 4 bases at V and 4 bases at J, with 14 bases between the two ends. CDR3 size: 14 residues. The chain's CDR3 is CASSPQEGSYGYTF. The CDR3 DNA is TGCGCCAGCAGCCCCCAAGAGGGTAGCTATGGCTACACCTTC.

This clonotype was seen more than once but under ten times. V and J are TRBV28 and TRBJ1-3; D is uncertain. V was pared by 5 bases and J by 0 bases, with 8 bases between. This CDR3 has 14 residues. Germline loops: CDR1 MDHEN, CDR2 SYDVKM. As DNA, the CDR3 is TGTGCCAGCAGTCCCCCCCGCTCTGGAAACACCATATATTTT. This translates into CASSPPRSGNTIYF.